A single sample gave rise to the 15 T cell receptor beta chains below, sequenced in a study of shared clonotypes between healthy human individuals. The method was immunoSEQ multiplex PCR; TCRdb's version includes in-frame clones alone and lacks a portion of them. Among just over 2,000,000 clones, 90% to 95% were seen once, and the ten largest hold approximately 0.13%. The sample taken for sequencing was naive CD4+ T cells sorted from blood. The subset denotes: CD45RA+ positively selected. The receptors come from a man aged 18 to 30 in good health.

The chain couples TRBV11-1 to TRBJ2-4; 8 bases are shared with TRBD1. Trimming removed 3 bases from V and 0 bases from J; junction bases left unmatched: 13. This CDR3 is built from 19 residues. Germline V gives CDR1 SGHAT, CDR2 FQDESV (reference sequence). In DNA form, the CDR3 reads TGTGCCAGCAGCTTCCCCTTCCCGGGACAGGACTTAGCCAAAAACATTCAGTACTTC. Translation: CASSFPFPGQDLAKNIQYF.

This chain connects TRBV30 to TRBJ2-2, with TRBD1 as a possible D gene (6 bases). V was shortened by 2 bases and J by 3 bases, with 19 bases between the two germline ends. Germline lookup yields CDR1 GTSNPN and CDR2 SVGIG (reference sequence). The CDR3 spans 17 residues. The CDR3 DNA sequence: TGTGCCTGGAGTTTATCAGGGGCTTGGGCGTACACCGGGGAGCTGTTTTTT. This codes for CAWSLSGAWAYTGELFF.

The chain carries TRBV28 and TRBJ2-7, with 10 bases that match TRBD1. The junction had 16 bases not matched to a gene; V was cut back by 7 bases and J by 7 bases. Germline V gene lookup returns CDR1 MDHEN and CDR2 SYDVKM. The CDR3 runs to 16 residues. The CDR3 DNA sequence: TGTGCCAGCACCCAACTTCCGGGACAGGGGCTTCTTGAGCAGTACTTC. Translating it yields CASTQLPGQGLLEQYF.

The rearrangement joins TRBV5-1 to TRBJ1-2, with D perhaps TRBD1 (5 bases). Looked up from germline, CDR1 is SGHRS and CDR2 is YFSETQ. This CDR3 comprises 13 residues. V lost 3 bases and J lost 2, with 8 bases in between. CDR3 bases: TGCGCCAGCAGCTCCGGGGGAAACTATGGCTACACCTTC. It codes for CASSSGGNYGYTF.

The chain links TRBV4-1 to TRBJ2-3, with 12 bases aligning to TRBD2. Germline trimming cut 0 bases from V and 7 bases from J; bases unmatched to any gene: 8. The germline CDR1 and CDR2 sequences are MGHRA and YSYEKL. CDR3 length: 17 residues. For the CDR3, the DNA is TGCGCCAGCAGCCAAGATGCTAGCGGGGGGGCCAGAAATACGCAGTATTTT. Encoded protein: CASSQDASGGARNTQYF.

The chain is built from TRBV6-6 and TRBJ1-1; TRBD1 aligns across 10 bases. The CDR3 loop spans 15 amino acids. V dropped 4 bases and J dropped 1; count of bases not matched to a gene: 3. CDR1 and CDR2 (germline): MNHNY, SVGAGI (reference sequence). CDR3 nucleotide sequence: TGTGCCAGCAGTTCCAGGGACAGGGGGAACACTGAAGCTTTCTTT. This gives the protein CASSSRDRGNTEAFF.

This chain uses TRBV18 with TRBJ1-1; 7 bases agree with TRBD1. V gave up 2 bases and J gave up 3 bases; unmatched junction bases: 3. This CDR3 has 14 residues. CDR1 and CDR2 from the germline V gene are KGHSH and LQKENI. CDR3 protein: CASSPGQVHTEAFF. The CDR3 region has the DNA TGTGCCAGCTCACCAGGACAGGTCCACACTGAAGCTTTCTTT.

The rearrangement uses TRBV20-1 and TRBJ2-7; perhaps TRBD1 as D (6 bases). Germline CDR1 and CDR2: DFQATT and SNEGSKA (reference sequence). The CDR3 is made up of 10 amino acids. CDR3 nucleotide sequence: TGCAGCACAGGGTTCTCCGAGCAGTACTTC. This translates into CSTGFSEQYF.

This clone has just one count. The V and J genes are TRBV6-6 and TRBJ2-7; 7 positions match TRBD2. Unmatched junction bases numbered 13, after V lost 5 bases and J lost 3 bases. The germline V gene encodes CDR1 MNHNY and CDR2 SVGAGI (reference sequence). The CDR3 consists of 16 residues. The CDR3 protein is CASSRFAGEVGYEQYF. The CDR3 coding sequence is TGTGCCAGCAGTCGCTTCGCGGGGGAGGTGGGCTACGAGCAGTACTTC.

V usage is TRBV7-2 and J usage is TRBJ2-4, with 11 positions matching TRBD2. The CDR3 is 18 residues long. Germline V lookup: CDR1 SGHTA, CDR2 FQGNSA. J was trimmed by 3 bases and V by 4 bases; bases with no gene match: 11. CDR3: CASSSDPGTSGIKNIQYF. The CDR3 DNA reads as TGTGCCAGCAGCTCTGACCCCGGGACTAGCGGAATCAAAAACATTCAGTACTTC.

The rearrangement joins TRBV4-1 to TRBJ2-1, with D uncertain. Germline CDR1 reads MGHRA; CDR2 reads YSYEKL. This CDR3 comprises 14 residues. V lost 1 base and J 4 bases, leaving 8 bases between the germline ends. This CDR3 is CASSQGVLYNEQFF. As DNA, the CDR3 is TGCGCCAGCAGCCAAGGCGTCCTTTACAATGAGCAGTTCTTC.

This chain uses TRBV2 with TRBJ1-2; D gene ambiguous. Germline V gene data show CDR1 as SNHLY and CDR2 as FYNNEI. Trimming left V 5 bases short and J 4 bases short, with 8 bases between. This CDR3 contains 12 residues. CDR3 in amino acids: CASSSSPYGYTF. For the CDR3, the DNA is TGTGCCAGCAGTTCCAGTCCCTATGGCTACACCTTC.

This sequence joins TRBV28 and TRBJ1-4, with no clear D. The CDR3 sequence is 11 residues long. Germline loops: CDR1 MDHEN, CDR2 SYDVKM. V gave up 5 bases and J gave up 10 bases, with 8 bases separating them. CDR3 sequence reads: CASSPRGKLFF. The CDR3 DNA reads TGTGCCAGCAGTCCCCGGGGAAAACTGTTTTTT. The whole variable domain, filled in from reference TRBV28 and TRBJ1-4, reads DVKVTQSSRYLVKRTGEKVFLECVQDMDHENMFWYRQDPGLGLRLIYFSYDVKMKEKGDIPEGYSVSREKKERFSLILESASTNQTSMYLCASSPRGKLFFGSGTQLSVL.

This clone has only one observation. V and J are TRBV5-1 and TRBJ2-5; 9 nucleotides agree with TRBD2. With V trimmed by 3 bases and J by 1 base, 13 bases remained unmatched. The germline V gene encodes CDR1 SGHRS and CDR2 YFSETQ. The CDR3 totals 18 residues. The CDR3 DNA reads TGCGCCAGCAGCTGGGGGACTAGCACCAACGGGGGCCAAGAGACCCAGTACTTC. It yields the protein CASSWGTSTNGGQETQYF.

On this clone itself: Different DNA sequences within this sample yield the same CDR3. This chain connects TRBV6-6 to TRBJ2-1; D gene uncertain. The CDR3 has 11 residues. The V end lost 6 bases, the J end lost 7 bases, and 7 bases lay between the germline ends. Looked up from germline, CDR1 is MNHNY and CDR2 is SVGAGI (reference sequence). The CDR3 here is CASSPANEQFF. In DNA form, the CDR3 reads TGTGCCAGCAGCCCCGCGAATGAGCAGTTCTTC.